This T cell receptor beta chain was identified during a study of T-cell memory formation after mild COVID-19. The overall study: For the most part, TCR clusters were specific to one donor. Study conclusions and caveats: Proof of SARS-CoV-2 specificity was absent for the second-wave clones that crested on day 37.

A remark on this clonotype: What it binds is not known.

TCRalpha and TCRbeta libraries used 5'RACE with constant-segment primers and UMIs. TCRdb independently ran MiXCR on the 5' RACE reads; one entry per CDR3 protein. The profile shows about 320,000 distinct CDR3 sequences, over 11% of them singletons. The clonotype originates from a man between 18 and 35 years old who had mild COVID-19 (a few samples of this study predate the infection). Cell type and time point are not known. The sequencing sample was made of PBMCs or a T cell subset sorted from them (not recorded which).

The CDR3 sequence: CASSFVAGGSTDTQYF. DNA for the CDR3: TGTGCCAGCAGCTTTGTAGCGGGGGGGTCCACAGATACGCAGTATTTT. The genes are TRBV11-2 and TRBJ2-3; 11 nucleotides line up with TRBD2. The CDR3 consists of 16 residues. J gave up 2 bases and V 3 bases, and 4 bases lay outside the gene matches. Germline CDR1 and CDR2: SGHAT and FQNNGV.